These 23 T cell receptor beta chains were all obtained from the same sample, sequenced in a study of blood T cell repertoires in COVID-19. Repertoires were generated with immunoSEQ multiplex PCR, while TCRdb's copy carries only in-frame clones and drops some. In the table there are approximately 64,000 clones, 88% of which are singletons. The sequenced sample consisted of peripheral blood. The receptors come from a woman aged 55-69 years with COVID-19, enrolled during active disease.

The rearrangement links TRBV7-8 to TRBJ2-3; no reliable D call. Germline values: CDR1 SGHVS, CDR2 FQNEAQ. Trimming removed 2 bases from V and 5 bases from J, with 5 bases in between. The CDR3 has 12 residues. CDR3 bases: TGTGCCAGCAGCTTACCCGGAGATACGCAGTATTTT. It translates to CASSLPGDTQYF.

The J gene is TRBJ1-1, the V gene TRBV7-9; D not certain. Per germline, CDR1 SEHNR and CDR2 FQNEAQ (reference sequence). CDR3 length: 13 amino acids. V dropped 1 base and J dropped 4 bases, with 7 bases sitting between them. The CDR3 nucleotides read TGTGCCAGCAGCTTAGTCCAAGCCACTGAAGCTTTCTTT. Protein sequence: CASSLVQATEAFF.

The chain carries TRBV5-5 and TRBJ1-1; TRBD1 is a possible D gene (5 bases). The CDR3 length is 15 residues. Between the trimmed V and J ends, which lost 0 bases and 1 base, there was a span of 10 bases. Germline values: CDR1 SGHKS, CDR2 YYEKEE (reference sequence). The CDR3 DNA follows: TGTGCCAGCAGCTTGGGACAGTTCGCGAACACTGAAGCTTTCTTT. Translating it yields CASSLGQFANTEAFF. Full variable domain (outside the CDR3, taken from reference TRBV5-5 and TRBJ1-1): DAGVTQSPTHLIKTRGQQVTLRCSPISGHKSVSWYQQVLGQGPQFIFQYYEKEERGRGNFPDRFSARQFPNYSSELNVNALLLGDSALYLCASSLGQFANTEAFFGQGTRLTVV.

The chain is built from TRBV30 and TRBJ1-2; D perhaps matches TRBD1 (6 bases). Germline loops: CDR1 GTSNPN, CDR2 SVGIG (reference sequence). The CDR3 is 12 residues long. Trimming removed 5 bases from V and 4 bases from J, with 11 bases in between. The CDR3 sequence: CAWATGIYGYTF. The CDR3, as DNA: TGTGCCTGGGCGACAGGAATCTATGGCTACACCTTC. The whole variable domain, filled in from reference TRBV30 and TRBJ1-2, reads SQTIHQWPATLVQPVGSPLSLECTVEGTSNPNLYWYRQAAGRGLQLLFYSVGIGQISSEVPQNLSASRPQDRQFILSSKKLLLSDSGFYLCAWATGIYGYTFGSGTRLTVV.

This clone has more than one count but fewer than ten. The chain carries TRBV30 and TRBJ2-1; D is uncertain. The germline V gene encodes CDR1 GTSNPN and CDR2 SVGIG (reference sequence). Between the trimmed V and J ends, which lost 3 bases and 6 bases, there was a span of 15 bases. The CDR3 extends over 14 amino acids. As DNA, the CDR3 is TGTGCCTGGAGCGACACCTGGCCTCGCAATGAGCAGTTCTTC. Encoded protein: CAWSDTWPRNEQFF. Variable domain in full (rest from reference TRBV30 and TRBJ2-1): SQTIHQWPATLVQPVGSPLSLECTVEGTSNPNLYWYRQAAGRGLQLLFYSVGIGQISSEVPQNLSASRPQDRQFILSSKKLLLSDSGFYLCAWSDTWPRNEQFFGPGTRLTVL.

V and J are TRBV7-9 and TRBJ1-2, with TRBD1 matching 9 bases. The CDR3 spans 15 residues. V trimming: 6 bases; J trimming: 8 bases; junction bases outside the gene matches: 13. In germline, CDR1 is SEHNR, CDR2 FQNEAQ (reference sequence). CDR3 sequence reads: CASRHGTGSLSGYTF. The CDR3 DNA sequence: TGTGCCAGCAGGCACGGGACAGGGTCTTTGTCCGGCTACACCTTC.

The chain is built from TRBV5-1 and TRBJ1-2, with a tentative D call TRBD1 (6 bases). CDR1 is SGHRS, CDR2 YFSETQ, per germline. Trimming cost V 1 base and J 3 bases, with 7 bases left between them. This CDR3 contains 13 residues. CDR3 in DNA: TGCGCCAGCAGCTTGTCAGGGGACTATGGCTACACCTTC. As protein: CASSLSGDYGYTF.

The count of this clone is one. The chain employs TRBV4-3 and TRBJ2-2; D uncertain. CDR1 is LGHNA and CDR2 is YSLEER in the germline V gene. The CDR3 length is 14 residues. Trimming removed 1 base at V and 5 bases at J, with 8 bases between. CDR3 in DNA: TGCGCCAGCAGCCAAGGGGCAGGTACCGGGGAGCTGTTTTTT. This translates into CASSQGAGTGELFF.

The chain joins TRBV6-5 to TRBJ1-4, with a tentative D call TRBD1 (6 bases). The CDR3 runs to 14 residues. The germline V and J ends were trimmed by 7 bases and 2 bases, with 11 bases remaining between them. Germline V gene lookup returns CDR1 MNHEY and CDR2 SVGAGI. CDR3 protein: CASNRDLTNEKLFF. The CDR3 DNA is TGTGCCAGCAACAGGGACCTCACTAATGAAAAACTGTTTTTT.

This clone has a handful of counts. The rearrangement links TRBV19 to TRBJ1-5; D is unresolved. The CDR3 is 14 amino acids. Between the trimmed V and J ends, which lost 3 bases and 0 bases, there was a span of 6 bases. Germline CDR1 LNHDA, CDR2 SQIVND (reference sequence). The CDR3 coding sequence is TGTGCCAGTAGTATTCTGTATAGCAATCAGCCCCAGCATTTT. This codes for CASSILYSNQPQHF. Full variable domain (rest looked up from reference TRBV19 and TRBJ1-5): DGGITQSPKYLFRKEGQNVTLSCEQNLNHDAMYWYRQDPGQGLRLIYYSQIVNDFQKGDIAEGYSVSREKKESFPLTVTSAQKNPTAFYLCASSILYSNQPQHFGDGTRLSIL.

The rearrangement uses TRBV5-4 and TRBJ2-1, with D possibly matching TRBD2 (5 bases). The CDR3 has 16 amino acids. The germline gives CDR1 SGHNT, CDR2 YYREEE (reference sequence). Trimming removed 0 bases at V and 0 bases at J, with 10 bases between. The CDR3 loop is CASSLGGPASYNEQFF. The DNA for the CDR3 is TGTGCCAGCAGCTTGGGCGGGCCGGCCTCCTACAATGAGCAGTTCTTC.

The V gene is TRBV12-3 or TRBV12-4, the J gene TRBJ2-2; no reliable D call. The CDR3 consists of 13 residues. V was cut by 6 bases and J by 6 bases, with 11 bases left in between. CDR3 sequence (DNA): TGTGCCAGCAGCCTATCCGATCCCGGGGAGCTGTTTTTT. It encodes CASSLSDPGELFF.

The V and J genes are TRBV9 and TRBJ2-3, with TRBD2 matching over 7 bases. Germline trimming cut 0 bases from V and 2 bases from J; bases unmatched to any gene: 6. Germline V gene sequence: CDR1 SGDLS, CDR2 YYNGEE. The CDR3 covers 16 residues. The CDR3 region has the DNA TGTGCCAGCAGCGTAGGGAGCGGGGCCTTCACAGATACGCAGTATTTT. Translation: CASSVGSGAFTDTQYF.

There are a few counts of this clone. The CDR3 reads CASSYSLVHGELFF. The CDR3 DNA sequence: TGTGCCAGCAGTTATTCACTAGTTCACGGGGAGCTGTTTTTT. The J gene is TRBJ2-2, the V gene TRBV6-5, with a weak D call TRBD2 (5 bases). CDR1 and CDR2 (germline): MNHEY, SVGAGI. V shed 3 bases and J shed 7 bases, with 12 bases lying between them. This CDR3 spans 14 amino acids.

V is TRBV30 and J is TRBJ1-6; 7 bases are shared with TRBD1. Germline CDR1 is GTSNPN and CDR2 is SVGIG (reference sequence). With 5 bases clipped from V and 10 bases from J, the junction kept 8 bases outside the gene matches. The CDR3 extends over 13 amino acids. CDR3 region: CAWVTGYGSPLHF. CDR3 bases: TGTGCCTGGGTGACAGGGTATGGCTCACCCCTCCACTTT.

The rearrangement joins TRBV10-3 to TRBJ2-5, with a weak D call TRBD1 (5 bases). The length of the CDR3 is 13 residues. V was clipped by 0 bases and J by 3 bases, with 5 bases between them. Germline values: CDR1 ENHRY, CDR2 SYGVKD. In nucleotides, the CDR3 is TGTGCCATCAGTGAGTCAGGGGAAGAGACCCAGTACTTC. The encoded protein is CAISESGEETQYF.

In regard to this clone: The sample carries other DNA sequences with the same CDR3. The chain uses TRBV12-3 or TRBV12-4 and TRBJ2-5, with unresolved D. This CDR3 is 11 amino acids long. V gave up 6 bases and J gave up 4 bases, with 6 bases separating them. CDR3 in amino acids: CASSLGETQYF. CDR3 nucleotides: TGTGCCAGCAGCCTCGGAGAGACCCAGTACTTC.

The chain has TRBV15 and TRBJ1-5; possibly TRBD1 for D (5 bases). Deletions cut 1 base from V and 5 bases from J, with 9 bases between. In germline, CDR1 is LNHNV, CDR2 YYDKDF (reference sequence). This CDR3 has 14 residues. DNA of the CDR3: TGTGCCACCAGCAGAGCTCAGGGCGATCAGCCCCAGCATTTT. Translated: CATSRAQGDQPQHF.

The rearrangement joins TRBV5-1 to TRBJ2-7; possibly TRBD2 for D (5 bases). Trimming took off 3 bases at V and 5 bases at J, with 18 bases between the two ends. CDR1 and CDR2 from the germline V gene are SGHRS and YFSETQ. CDR3 length equals 15 residues. The CDR3 spells CASSSNAGLRDEQYF. As DNA, the CDR3 is TGCGCCAGCAGCTCAAACGCGGGCCTGAGGGACGAGCAGTACTTC.

V usage is TRBV5-6 and J usage is TRBJ2-3; D is unclear. The CDR3 is made up of 13 amino acids. V was clipped by 0 bases and J by 6 bases, with 8 bases between them. Germline values: CDR1 SGHDT, CDR2 YYEEEE. CDR3 bases: TGTGCCAGCAGCTTGGGTCTGAGTGATACGCAGTATTTT. It encodes CASSLGLSDTQYF.

Here the CDR3 DNA reads TGTGCCAGCATGCCCCCTCTCGGCGGGGAGAGCTCCTACAATGAGCAGTTCTTC. As protein: CASMPPLGGESSYNEQFF. The gene calls are TRBV28 and TRBJ2-1, with D maybe TRBD2 (6 bases). The V gene lost 7 bases and the J gene lost 0 bases, with 22 bases spanning the gap. The CDR3 totals 18 residues. Per germline, CDR1 MDHEN and CDR2 SYDVKM.

The genes are TRBV9 and TRBJ2-7; 12 bases align to TRBD1. J gave up 6 bases and V 4 bases, and 5 bases lay outside the gene matches. Germline-derived CDR1 and CDR2 are SGDLS and YYNGEE. The CDR3 is 14 amino acids. The CDR3 region is CASSPGQGAVEQYF. The CDR3 coding sequence is TGTGCCAGCAGCCCGGGACAGGGGGCGGTCGAGCAGTACTTC.

The gene calls are TRBV19 and TRBJ1-1; D remains unclear. The germline V gene has CDR1 LNHDA and CDR2 SQIVND (reference sequence). V was cut by 3 bases and J by 1 base, with 12 bases left in between. The CDR3 extends over 15 amino acids. The DNA of the CDR3 is TGTGCCAGTAGTATGTCCGGACTAGGGAACACTGAAGCTTTCTTT. It specifies CASSMSGLGNTEAFF.